The 17 T cell receptor beta chains below were found in one sample sequenced in a study of T-cell reconstitution after alpha-beta-depleted transplantation in children. Preparation of the TCRbeta library involved a method that used unique molecular identifiers. TCRdb re-called the PCR reads through MiXCR, storing one row per CDR3 protein. The sample gives about 580,000 distinct CDR3 sequences, 20% to 25% of which show up once; 12% to 15% is in the top ten. The sequencing used PBMCs, mostly from graft donor cells, collected 360 days after TCRalphabeta/CD19-depleted stem cell transplant. The receptors originated from a boy less than two years old who had a stem cell transplant for acute myeloid leukemia, so the T cells may come from the graft donor.

As for this clonotype: A much larger clone differs by one base, so this may be a read error. The chain uses TRBV2 and TRBJ1-1; D is possibly TRBD1 (5 bases). Trimming removed 9 bases from V and 4 bases from J, with 9 bases in between. The V gene's germline CDR1 is SNHLY and CDR2 FYNNEI. This CDR3 has 11 residues. CDR3 nucleotide sequence: TGTGCCAGATTTGGGGCCACTGAAGCTTTCTTT. Protein product: CARFGATEAFF.

The chain couples TRBV7-9 to TRBJ2-5; D gene unclear. With 6 bases removed from V and 4 bases from J, the gap between germline ends came to 9 bases. Per the germline V gene, CDR1 is SEHNR and CDR2 is FQNEAQ (reference sequence). CDR3 length: 12 residues. Written as DNA, the CDR3 is TGTGCCAGCAGATACGAAGGAGAGACCCAGTACTTC. This sequence encodes CASRYEGETQYF.

This clonotype was observed a handful of times. The chain is built from TRBV4-3 and TRBJ1-1; D not certain. Trimming took off 1 base at V and 1 base at J, with 10 bases between the two ends. The CDR3 spans 15 residues. Per the germline V gene, CDR1 is LGHNA and CDR2 is YSLEER. As DNA, the CDR3 is TGCGCCAGCAGCCAAGCAAGGCAGAGGAACACTGAAGCTTTCTTT. It yields the protein CASSQARQRNTEAFF.

The table lists this clonotype with many counts. CDR3 amino acids: CASSPRTLSYNEQFF. The CDR3 DNA is TGTGCCAGCAGCCCTAGGACCCTCTCCTACAATGAGCAGTTCTTC. This chain joins TRBV6-2 or TRBV6-3 and TRBJ2-1; D call uncertain. Germline assignment: CDR1 MNHEY and CDR2 SVGEGT. CDR3 length: 15 amino acids. The V gene lost 6 bases and the J gene lost 0 bases, with 12 bases spanning the gap.

This clonotype was observed many times. The chain employs TRBV20-1 and TRBJ2-5; 8 bases are shared with TRBD2. Trimming at V came to 8 bases and at J to 1 base, leaving 6 bases not matched to a gene. The length of the CDR3 is 13 residues. Germline CDR1 is DFQATT and CDR2 is SNEGSKA (reference sequence). The CDR3: CSFRLAPQETQYF. The CDR3 region has the DNA TGCAGTTTCCGACTAGCGCCCCAAGAGACCCAGTACTTC.

The chain links TRBV6-2 or TRBV6-3 to TRBJ2-1; 9 nucleotides line up with TRBD1. CDR1 MNHEY and CDR2 SVGEGT come from the germline V gene. V lost 5 bases and J lost 8; bases outside the gene matches: 1. The CDR3 is made up of 12 amino acids. The CDR3 loop reads CASSGDRDEQFF. The CDR3 DNA is TGTGCCAGCAGTGGGGACAGGGATGAGCAGTTCTTC.

This clonotype was recorded at least ten times. The V and J genes are TRBV29-1 and TRBJ1-2; no clear D gene. Germline values: CDR1 SQVTM, CDR2 ANQGSEA. The V end lost 4 bases, the J end lost 6 bases, and 9 bases lay between the germline ends. The CDR3 totals 11 residues. CDR3 bases: TGCAGCGTTGTACAGCCCCATGGCTACACCTTC. Protein sequence: CSVVQPHGYTF.

The chain carries TRBV28 and TRBJ1-1; D is undetermined. With 5 bases removed from V and 10 bases from J, the gap between germline ends came to 14 bases. This CDR3 contains 12 residues. Germline V gives CDR1 MDHEN, CDR2 SYDVKM. CDR3 DNA: TGTGCCAGCAGTCTTACCGTGATTGGAGCTTTCTTT. Its translation: CASSLTVIGAFF.

This clonotype was seen repeatedly, ten times or more. The chain uses TRBV5-1 and TRBJ1-1, with 9 positions matching TRBD1. In germline, CDR1 is SGHRS, CDR2 YFSETQ. The CDR3 contains 15 residues. Germline trimming cut 0 bases from V and 5 bases from J; bases unmatched to any gene: 5. The CDR3 sequence: CASSLVAGQGTEAFF. The DNA for the CDR3 is TGCGCCAGCAGCTTGGTCGCGGGACAGGGAACTGAAGCTTTCTTT.

The chain uses TRBV5-1 and TRBJ1-6; the match to TRBD1 covers 8 bases. The trim removed 0 bases at V and 7 bases at J, leaving 6 bases unmatched. Germline V gives CDR1 SGHRS, CDR2 YFSETQ. The length of the CDR3 is 16 residues. In DNA, the CDR3 is TGCGCCAGCAGCTTGGCACCGGGACAGGCAAATTCACCCCTCCACTTT. It codes for CASSLAPGQANSPLHF.

The sample holds many counts of this clonotype. V gene TRBV12-3 or TRBV12-4 combines with J gene TRBJ2-1, with 8 positions matching TRBD1. The CDR3 extends over 15 amino acids. V gave up 3 bases and J gave up 1 base; unmatched junction bases: 2. The CDR3 DNA sequence: TGTGCCAGCAGTTTTCAGGGGGCATCCTACAATGAGCAGTTCTTC. Protein product: CASSFQGASYNEQFF.

This clonotype has at least ten counts. The gene calls are TRBV25-1 and TRBJ1-6, with 10 bases fitting TRBD1. CDR1 MGHDK and CDR2 SYGVNS come from the germline V gene. CDR3 length: 15 residues. V gave up 7 bases and J gave up 4 bases; unmatched junction bases: 4. CDR3 DNA: TGTGCCAGCAAGGGGGACAGGGGTTATAATTCACCCCTCCACTTT. This sequence encodes CASKGDRGYNSPLHF.

The chain joins TRBV6-5 to TRBJ2-1; no clear D. Trimming left V 1 base short and J 4 bases short, with 14 bases between. The germline V gene has CDR1 MNHEY and CDR2 SVGAGI. This CDR3 is built from 16 residues. The CDR3 spells CASSYFTSSSYNEQFF. The CDR3 DNA reads TGTGCCAGCAGTTACTTTACCTCCTCATCATACAATGAGCAGTTCTTC.

This chain connects TRBV6-5 to TRBJ2-7; the match to TRBD2 covers 8 bases. Germline V gene sequence: CDR1 MNHEY, CDR2 SVGAGI. The CDR3 spans 14 residues. V dropped 0 bases and J dropped 6; count of bases not matched to a gene: 4. CDR3 DNA: TGTGCCAGCAGTTACTCGTTGAGCGGGGGCGAGCAGTACTTC. Translating it yields CASSYSLSGGEQYF.

This clonotype was recorded many times. The J gene is TRBJ1-6, the V gene TRBV20-1; 7 positions agree with TRBD1. J lost 6 bases, V lost 8 bases, and 7 bases had no gene match. The CDR3 sequence is 13 residues long. Germline V gives CDR1 DFQATT, CDR2 SNEGSKA (reference sequence). The CDR3 DNA is TGCAGTTCCCGGACAGGAAGTAATTCACCCCTCCACTTT. Amino acids: CSSRTGSNSPLHF.

J is TRBJ2-7 and V is TRBV6-1; 10 nucleotides agree with TRBD1. From germline, CDR1 is MNHNS and CDR2 SASEGT. Losses at the gene ends were 7 bases for V and 5 bases for J; bases not matched to a gene: 8. CDR3 length: 14 residues. The CDR3, as DNA: TGTGCCAGCACGAGACAGGGGGCGCGTAACGAGCAGTACTTC. Residues: CASTRQGARNEQYF.

This clonotype appeared a few times. The chain employs TRBV5-4 and TRBJ2-7, with D hard to call. Trimming took 5 bases from V and 3 from J, leaving 12 bases between them. The CDR3 runs 13 residues. CDR1 SGHNT and CDR2 YYREEE come from the germline V gene (reference sequence). The CDR3 region is CASSPPGYYEQYV. The CDR3 DNA is TGTGCCAGCAGTCCTCCCGGCTACTACGAGCAGTACGTC.